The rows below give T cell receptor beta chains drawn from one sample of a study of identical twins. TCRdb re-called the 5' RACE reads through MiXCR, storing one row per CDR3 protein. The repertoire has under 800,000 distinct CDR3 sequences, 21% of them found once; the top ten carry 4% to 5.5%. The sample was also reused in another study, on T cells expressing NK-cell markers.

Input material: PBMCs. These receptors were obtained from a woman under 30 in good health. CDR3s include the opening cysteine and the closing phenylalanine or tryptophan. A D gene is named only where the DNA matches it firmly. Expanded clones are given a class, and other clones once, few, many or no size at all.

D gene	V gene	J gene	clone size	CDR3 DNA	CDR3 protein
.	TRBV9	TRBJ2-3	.	TGTGCCAGCAGCGATAGACAGGGCACAGATACGCAGTATTTT	CASSDRQGTDTQYF
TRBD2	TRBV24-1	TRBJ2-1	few	TGTGCCACCAGTGACTCGACTAGCGGGAGCTGCTTCTTC	CATSDSTSGSCFF
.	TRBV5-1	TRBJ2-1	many	TGCGCCAGCAGCTTGGTAGGAGTCTCCTACAATGAGCAGTTCTTC	CASSLVGVSYNEQFF
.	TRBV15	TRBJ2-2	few	TGTGCCACCAGCAGAGATCTCGCCGGGGAGCTGTTTTTT	CATSRDLAGELFF
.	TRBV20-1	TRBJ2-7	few	TGCAGTGCTAGCGAAAAGGCTGGACGGTACGAGCAGTACTTC	CSASEKAGRYEQYF
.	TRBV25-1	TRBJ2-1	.	TGTGCCAGCAGTGGGGACTCCAATGAGCAGTTCTTC	CASSGDSNEQFF
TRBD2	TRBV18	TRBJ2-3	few	TGTGCCAGCTCGGGGACTAGTGGCGATACGCAGTATTTT	CASSGTSGDTQYF
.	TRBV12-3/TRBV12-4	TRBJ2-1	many	TGTGCCAGCGTACCCAGAATTCTAAACAACAATGAGCAGTTCTTC	CASVPRILNNNEQFF
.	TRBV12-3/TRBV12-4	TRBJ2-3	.	TGTGCCAGCAGTGGGGGAGACTCCTACACAGATACGCAGTATTTT	CASSGGDSYTDTQYF
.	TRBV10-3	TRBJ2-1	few	TGTGCCATCAGTGAGGGTACGGTCTATGAGCAGTTCTTC	CAISEGTVYEQFF
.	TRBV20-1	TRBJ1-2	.	TGCAGTGCTAGAGATGGTGGTAGATCCAGCTATGGCTACACCTTC	CSARDGGRSSYGYTF
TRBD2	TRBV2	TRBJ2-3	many	TGTGCCAGCAGTGAATTGGGGGGGACAGATACGCAGTATTTT	CASSELGGTDTQYF
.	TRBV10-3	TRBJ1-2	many	TGTGCCATCAGTGAAAAAGGAGGGTATGGCTACACCTTC	CAISEKGGYGYTF
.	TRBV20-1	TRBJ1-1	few	TGCAGTGCTAGCCCAGGTCGGGCGGACACTGAAGCTTTCTTT	CSASPGRADTEAFF
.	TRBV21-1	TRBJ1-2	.	TGTGCCAGCAGCAAAGGACAGGGGGCGACCCATCATGGCTACACCTTC	CASSKGQGATHHGYTF
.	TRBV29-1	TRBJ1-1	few	TGCAGCGTTACGGGCACTGAAGCTTTCTTT	CSVTGTEAFF
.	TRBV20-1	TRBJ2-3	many	TGCGGGATAGGCCTCAGCACAGATACGCAGTATTTT	CGIGLSTDTQYF
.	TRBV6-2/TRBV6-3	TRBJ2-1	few	TGTGCCAGCAATTCCGAAGACTTTTACAATGAGCAGTTCTTC	CASNSEDFYNEQFF
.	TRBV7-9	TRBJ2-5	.	TGTGCCGCCGGAGTAGGGGAAGAGACCCAGTACTTC	CAAGVGEETQYF
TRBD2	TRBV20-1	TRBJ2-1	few	TGCAGTGCTAGAGTTTCGGCTAGCGGGAGAAATGAGCAGTTCTTC	CSARVSASGRNEQFF
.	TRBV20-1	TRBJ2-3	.	TGCAGTGCTAGTTCCGCCTCCATAGTATCAACAGATACGCAGTATTTT	CSASSASIVSTDTQYF
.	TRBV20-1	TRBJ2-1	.	TGCAGTGCTAGACCCAGGAGGGGCGCTAACTATGAGCAGTTCTTC	CSARPRRGANYEQFF
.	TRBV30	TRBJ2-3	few	TGTGCCTGGAGTGTCCGGCGGGATCCCACAGATACGCAGTATTTT	CAWSVRRDPTDTQYF
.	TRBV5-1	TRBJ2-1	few	TGCGCCAGCAGCTTGGGCACCGTCAAGCAGTTCTTC	CASSLGTVKQFF
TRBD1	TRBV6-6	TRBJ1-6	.	TGTGCCAGCAGTCATAGACAGGGAAGAGATTCACCCCTCCACTTT	CASSHRQGRDSPLHF
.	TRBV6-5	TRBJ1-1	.	TGTGCCAGCAGTTCCCTGGACAGCGAAGCTTTCTTT	CASSSLDSEAFF
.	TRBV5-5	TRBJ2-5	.	TGTGCCAGCAGCTCCCTAACGTGGGGGGCTTCACAAGAGACCCAGTACTTC	CASSSLTWGASQETQYF
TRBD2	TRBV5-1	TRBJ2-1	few	TGCGCCAGCAGCTTGAACAGCGGGGCCTACAATGAGCAGTTCTTC	CASSLNSGAYNEQFF
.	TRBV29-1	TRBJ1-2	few	TGCAGCGCCTCTCCAGGATCAGGGACTAACTATGGCTACACCTTC	CSASPGSGTNYGYTF
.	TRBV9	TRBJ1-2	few	TGTGCCAGCAGCGTTGGGGCAGACACCTATGGTGGCTACACCTTC	CASSVGADTYGGYTF
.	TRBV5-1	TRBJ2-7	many	TGCGCCAGCAGCTTTGGCTCGGCGGTGGAGCAGTACTTC	CASSFGSAVEQYF
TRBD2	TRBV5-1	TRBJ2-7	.	TGCGCCAGCAGCAGAGGAAGCGGGATATCCCACGAGCAGTACTTC	CASSRGSGISHEQYF
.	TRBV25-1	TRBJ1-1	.	TGTGCCAGCCATTCGCGGGGCGGGAACACTGAAGCTTTCTTT	CASHSRGGNTEAFF
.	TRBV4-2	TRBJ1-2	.	TGTGCCAGCAGCCAAGTAGGGGGCTATGGCTACACCTTC	CASSQVGGYGYTF
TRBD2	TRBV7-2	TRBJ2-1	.	TGTGCCAGCAGCTTAGGGACTAGTTCTTCGGATGAGCAGTTCTTC	CASSLGTSSSDEQFF
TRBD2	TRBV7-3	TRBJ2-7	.	TGTGCCAGCAGCTGGGGACTACGCTACGAGCAGTACTTC	CASSWGLRYEQYF
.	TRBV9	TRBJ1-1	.	TGTGCCAGCAGCCCCAACCCCATTACTGAGGGCACTGAAGCTTTCTTT	CASSPNPITEGTEAFF
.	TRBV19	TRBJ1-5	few	TGTGCCAGTAGTATACGAGGGCCCAATCAGCCCCAGCATTTT	CASSIRGPNQPQHF
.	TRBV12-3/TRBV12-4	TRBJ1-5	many	TGTGCCAGCAGCCTCACCAGGGGCAATCAGCCCCAGCATTTT	CASSLTRGNQPQHF
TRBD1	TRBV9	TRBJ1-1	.	TGTGCCAGCAGCGTAGCAGGGGGGGGCACTGAAGCTTTCTTT	CASSVAGGGTEAFF
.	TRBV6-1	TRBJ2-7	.	TGTGCCAGCAGAGATCGAGGGGGGGGTCCCTACGAGCAGTACTTC	CASRDRGGGPYEQYF
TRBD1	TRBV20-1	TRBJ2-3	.	TGCAGTGCTACGGGACAGGTACCAGATACGCAGTATTTT	CSATGQVPDTQYF
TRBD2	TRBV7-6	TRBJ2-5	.	TGTGCCAGCAGCTCCCAGGCGGGGCTAGCGGGAGTGGGACAAGAGACCCAGTACTTC	CASSSQAGLAGVGQETQYF
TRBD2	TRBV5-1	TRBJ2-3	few	TGCGCCAGCAGCTCCGTAGCGGGGAGCACAGATACGCAGTATTTT	CASSSVAGSTDTQYF
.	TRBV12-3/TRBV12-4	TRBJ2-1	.	TGTGCCAGCAGCAGCAGATCAGACTCCTACAATGAGCAGTTCTTC	CASSSRSDSYNEQFF
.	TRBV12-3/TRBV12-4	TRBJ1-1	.	TGTGCCAGCAAAACTAGGGGGGCGAGCACTGAAGCTTTCTTT	CASKTRGASTEAFF
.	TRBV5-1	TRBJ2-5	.	TGCGCCAGCAGCTTCTGGGGGACAATCTCAGAGACCCAGTACTTC	CASSFWGTISETQYF
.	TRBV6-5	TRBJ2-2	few	TGTGCCAGCACAAAACAGGTTTCCGGGGAGCTGTTTTTT	CASTKQVSGELFF
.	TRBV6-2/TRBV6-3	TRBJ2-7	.	TGTGCCAGCAGCCCCTCATGGACTTTTAACGAGCAGTACTTC	CASSPSWTFNEQYF
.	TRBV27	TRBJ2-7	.	TGTGCCAGCAGTTCCACACTCACAGGGCGACGGGTCAACGAGCAGTACTTC	CASSSTLTGRRVNEQYF
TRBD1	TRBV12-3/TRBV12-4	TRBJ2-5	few	TGTGCCAGCAGTTCCCCAGGGGGTCGGGGAGAGACCCAGTACTTC	CASSSPGGRGETQYF
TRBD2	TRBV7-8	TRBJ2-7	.	TGTGCCAGCAGCGACGGGACTAGCGGGTTTCGGGACGAGCAGTACTTC	CASSDGTSGFRDEQYF
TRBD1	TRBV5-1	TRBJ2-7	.	TGCGCCAGCAGCTCCGGGACAGCCAAATCCGGGCAGTACTTC	CASSSGTAKSGQYF
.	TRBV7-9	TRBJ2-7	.	TGTGCCAGCAGCCCTCTCTTGGGAGAGCAGTACTTC	CASSPLLGEQYF
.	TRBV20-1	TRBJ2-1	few	TGCAGTGCTAGGGGCTACCATGAGCAGTTCTTC	CSARGYHEQFF